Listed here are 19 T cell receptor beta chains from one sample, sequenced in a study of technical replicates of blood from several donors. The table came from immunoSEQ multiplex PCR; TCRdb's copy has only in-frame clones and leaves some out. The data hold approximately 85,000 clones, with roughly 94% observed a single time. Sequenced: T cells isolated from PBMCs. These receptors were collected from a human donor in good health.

CDR3 amino acids: CASILGAASYEQYF. The CDR3 DNA reads TGTGCCAGCATCCTAGGGGCGGCCTCCTACGAGCAGTACTTC. V gene TRBV6-6 combines with J gene TRBJ2-7; possible D gene TRBD1, 5 bases. The germline V and J ends were trimmed by 7 bases and 0 bases, with 13 bases remaining between them. The V gene's germline CDR1 is MNHNY and CDR2 SVGAGI (reference sequence). This CDR3 is built from 14 residues.

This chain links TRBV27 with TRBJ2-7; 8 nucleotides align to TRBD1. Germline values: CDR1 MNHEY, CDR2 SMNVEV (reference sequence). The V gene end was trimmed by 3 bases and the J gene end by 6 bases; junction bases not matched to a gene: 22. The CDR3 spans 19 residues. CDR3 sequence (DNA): TGTGCCAGCAGTTTCCTTGGACAGGGTGGCGCTCATGGGTCGGCCGAGCAGTACTTC. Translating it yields CASSFLGQGGAHGSAEQYF.

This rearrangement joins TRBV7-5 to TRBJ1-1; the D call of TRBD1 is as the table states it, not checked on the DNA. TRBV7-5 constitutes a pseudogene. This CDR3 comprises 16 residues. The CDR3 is CVRSEDREGGDTEAFF. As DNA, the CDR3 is TGTGTCAGAAGCGAAGACAGGGAAGGAGGCGACACTGAAGCTTTCTTT.

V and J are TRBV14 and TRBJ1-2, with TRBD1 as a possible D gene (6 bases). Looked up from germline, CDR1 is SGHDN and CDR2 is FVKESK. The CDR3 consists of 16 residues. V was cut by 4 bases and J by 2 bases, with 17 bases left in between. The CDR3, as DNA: TGTGCCAGCAGCCCGCCGGACAGTTGGAAGAACTATGGCTACACCTTC. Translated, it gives CASSPPDSWKNYGYTF.

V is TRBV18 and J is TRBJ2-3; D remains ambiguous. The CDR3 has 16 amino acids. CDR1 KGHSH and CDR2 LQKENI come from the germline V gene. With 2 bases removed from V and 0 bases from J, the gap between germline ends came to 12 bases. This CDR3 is CASSPIASSSTDTQYF. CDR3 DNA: TGTGCCAGCTCACCAATAGCCAGCTCTAGCACAGATACGCAGTATTTT.

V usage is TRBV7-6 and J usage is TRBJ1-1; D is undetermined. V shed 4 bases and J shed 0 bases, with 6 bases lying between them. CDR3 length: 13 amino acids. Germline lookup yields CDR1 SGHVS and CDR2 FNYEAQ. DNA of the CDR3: TGTGCCAGCAGCTACGGGGTGAACACTGAAGCTTTCTTT. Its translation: CASSYGVNTEAFF.

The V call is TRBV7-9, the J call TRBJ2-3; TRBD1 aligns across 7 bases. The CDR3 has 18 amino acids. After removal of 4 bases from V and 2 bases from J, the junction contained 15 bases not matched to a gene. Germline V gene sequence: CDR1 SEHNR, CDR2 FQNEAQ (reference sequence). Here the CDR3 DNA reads TGTGCCAGCAGCTCCACCAATTTTGGACAGGAGGACACAGATACGCAGTATTTT. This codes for CASSSTNFGQEDTDTQYF.

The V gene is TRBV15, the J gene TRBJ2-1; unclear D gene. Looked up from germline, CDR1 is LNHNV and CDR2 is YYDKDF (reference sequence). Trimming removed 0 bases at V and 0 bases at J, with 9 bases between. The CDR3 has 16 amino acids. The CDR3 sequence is CATSRDRLSSYNEQFF. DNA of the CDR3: TGTGCCACCAGCAGAGATCGGTTAAGCTCCTACAATGAGCAGTTCTTC. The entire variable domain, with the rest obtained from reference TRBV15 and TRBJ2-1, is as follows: DAMVIQNPRYQVTQFGKPVTLSCSQTLNHNVMYWYQQKSSQAPKLLFHYYDKDFNNEADTPDNFQSRRPNTSFCFLDIRSPGLGDTAMYLCATSRDRLSSYNEQFFGPGTRLTVL.

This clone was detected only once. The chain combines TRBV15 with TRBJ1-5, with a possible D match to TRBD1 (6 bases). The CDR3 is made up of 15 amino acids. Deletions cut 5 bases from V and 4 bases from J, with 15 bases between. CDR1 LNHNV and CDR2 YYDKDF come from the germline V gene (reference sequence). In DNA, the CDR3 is TGTGCCACCAGCGCTGGTACAGGGTTGAATCAGCCCCAGCATTTT. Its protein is CATSAGTGLNQPQHF.

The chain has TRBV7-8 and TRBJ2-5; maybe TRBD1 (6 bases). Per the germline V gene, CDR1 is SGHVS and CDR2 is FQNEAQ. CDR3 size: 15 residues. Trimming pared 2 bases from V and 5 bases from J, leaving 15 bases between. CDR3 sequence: CASSLLQVRGETQYF. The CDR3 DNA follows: TGTGCCAGCAGCTTACTTCAGGTCAGGGGTGAGACCCAGTACTTC.

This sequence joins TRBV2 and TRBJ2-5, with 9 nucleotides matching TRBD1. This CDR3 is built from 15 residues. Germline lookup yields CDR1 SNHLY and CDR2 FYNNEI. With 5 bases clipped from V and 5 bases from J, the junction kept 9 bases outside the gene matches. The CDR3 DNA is TGTGCCAGCAGTCTTCACCGGGACAGGGAGGAGACCCAGTACTTC. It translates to CASSLHRDREETQYF.

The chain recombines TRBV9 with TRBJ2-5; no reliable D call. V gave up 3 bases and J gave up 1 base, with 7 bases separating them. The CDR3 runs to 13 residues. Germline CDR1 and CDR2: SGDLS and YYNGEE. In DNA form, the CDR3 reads TGTGCCAGCAGCGCAGGCACCCAAGAGACCCAGTACTTC. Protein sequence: CASSAGTQETQYF.

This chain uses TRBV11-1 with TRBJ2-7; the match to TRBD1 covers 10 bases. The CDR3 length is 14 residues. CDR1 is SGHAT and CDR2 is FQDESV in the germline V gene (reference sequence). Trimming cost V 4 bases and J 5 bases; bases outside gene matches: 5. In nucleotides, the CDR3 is TGTGCCAGCAGCTCCTCCGGGACAGGGGACGAGCAGTACTTC. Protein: CASSSSGTGDEQYF.

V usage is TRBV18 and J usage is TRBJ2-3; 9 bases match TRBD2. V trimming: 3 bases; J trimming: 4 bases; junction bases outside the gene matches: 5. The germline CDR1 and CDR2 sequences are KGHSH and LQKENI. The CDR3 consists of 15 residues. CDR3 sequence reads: CASSPASGVSDTQYF. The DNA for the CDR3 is TGTGCCAGCTCACCGGCTAGCGGGGTGTCAGATACGCAGTATTTT. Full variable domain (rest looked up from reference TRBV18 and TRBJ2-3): NAGVMQNPRHLVRRRGQEARLRCSPMKGHSHVYWYRQLPEEGLKFMVYLQKENIIDESGMPKERFSAEFPKEGPSILRIQQVVRGDSAAYFCASSPASGVSDTQYFGPGTRLTVL.

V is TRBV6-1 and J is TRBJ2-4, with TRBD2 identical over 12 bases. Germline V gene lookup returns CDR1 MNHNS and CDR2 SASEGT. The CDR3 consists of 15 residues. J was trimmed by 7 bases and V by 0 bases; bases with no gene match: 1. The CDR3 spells CASSEAGTSGNIQYF. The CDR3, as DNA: TGTGCCAGCAGTGAAGCGGGGACTAGCGGGAACATTCAGTACTTC.

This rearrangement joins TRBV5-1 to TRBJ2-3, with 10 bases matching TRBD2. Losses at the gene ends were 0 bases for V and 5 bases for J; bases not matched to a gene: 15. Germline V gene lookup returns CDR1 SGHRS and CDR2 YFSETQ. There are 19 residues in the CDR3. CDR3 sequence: CASSLAWLAGALEGDTQYF. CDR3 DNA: TGCGCCAGCAGCTTGGCCTGGCTAGCGGGAGCGCTTGAAGGAGATACGCAGTATTTT.

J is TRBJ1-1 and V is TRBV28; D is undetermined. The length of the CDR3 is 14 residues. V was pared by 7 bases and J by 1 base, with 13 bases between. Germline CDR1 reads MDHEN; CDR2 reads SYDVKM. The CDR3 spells CASIPGGKNTEAFF. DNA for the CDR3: TGTGCCAGCATCCCGGGAGGAAAGAACACTGAAGCTTTCTTT.

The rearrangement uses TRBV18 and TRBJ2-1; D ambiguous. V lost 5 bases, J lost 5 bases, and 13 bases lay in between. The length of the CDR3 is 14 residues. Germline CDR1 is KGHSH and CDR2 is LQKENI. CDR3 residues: CASSGPLENNEQFF. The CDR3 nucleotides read TGTGCCAGCTCAGGTCCCCTTGAGAACAATGAGCAGTTCTTC.

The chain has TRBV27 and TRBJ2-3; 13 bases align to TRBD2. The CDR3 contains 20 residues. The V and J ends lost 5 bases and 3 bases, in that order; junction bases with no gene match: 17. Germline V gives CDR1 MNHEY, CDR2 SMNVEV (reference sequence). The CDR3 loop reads CASSPSRGTSGILQTDTQYF. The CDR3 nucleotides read TGTGCCAGCAGTCCCTCTCGTGGGACTAGCGGGATCCTCCAAACAGATACGCAGTATTTT.